The subject of this entry is one T cell receptor (beta chain). Its specificity is not known. One base away lies a much larger clone, so this may be a sequencing read error. A second PCR, run for about 6 to 12 cycles, used a sample-barcoded 5' primer plus a J-beta primer mix. Each CDR3 protein gets one entry after TCRdb re-called the 5' RACE reads with MiXCR. This table has about 1.1 million distinct CDR3 sequences, around two fifths appearing once. This sample is drawn from a study of blood T cells in healthy people across ages. There are 16 residues in the CDR3. The germline V gene has CDR1 SQVTM and CDR2 ANQGSEA. V was cut by 2 bases and J by 3 bases, with 17 bases left in between. Regarding the study as a whole: Researchers said unsorted PBMCs prevented a conclusive naive versus antigen-experienced comparison.

Roughly 10 milliliters of peripheral blood were drawn from each donor into EDTA-treated tubes. The source material was blood. This receptor was obtained from a man aged 18-30 years in good health. V gene TRBV29-1 combines with J gene TRBJ2-1; no clear D gene. CDR3 DNA sequence: TGCAGCGTTGAATCGGGCGGCCGGATGGGCTACAATGAGCAGTTCTTC. It yields the protein CSVESGGRMGYNEQFF.